This entry features one T cell receptor beta chain sequence. Its target is unknown. The time point here: week 5, during vaccination. Topical imiquimod accompanied each vaccine dose, which consisted of 300 ug of mutant IDH1 20-mer peptide. Data came from immunoSEQ multiplex PCR; TCRdb stores just in-frame clones and leaves some out. In the table there are 50,000 to 55,000 clones, more than 70% of which are singletons. The CDR3 consists of 18 residues. The germline gives CDR1 LGHNA, CDR2 YNFKEQ. Trimming cost V 3 bases and J 4 bases; bases outside gene matches: 12. This sample stems from a study of a mutant IDH1 vaccine in newly diagnosed glioma.

Sequencing used PBMCs, obtained from a glioma patient whose treatment included an IDH1 peptide vaccine. The gene calls are TRBV4-2 and TRBJ2-1; TRBD2 matches at 10 bases. This sequence originates from a man aged 50-60 years with glioma. The CDR3 here is CASSHRGAGGFLYNEQFF. For the CDR3, the DNA is TGTGCCAGCAGCCACAGAGGAGCGGGGGGGTTCTTATACAATGAGCAGTTCTTC.